This T cell receptor beta chain appears in the sequencing data of a study of vaccination effects on CD4 cells after COVID-19. The study, taken as a whole, reports: Late after vaccination, infection- and vaccine-induced clones showed marked clonal contraction.

The assay was immunoSEQ multiplex PCR, and TCRdb's table has in-frame clones only and misses some. The table has about 41,000 clones, around 70% seen once. Worth noting for this clone: Antigen: not known.

V was trimmed by 0 bases and J by 4 bases, leaving 15 bases between them. Germline CDR1 is KGHSH and CDR2 is LQKENI. The CDR3 runs 16 residues. Before sequencing, viral peptide pools were used by the ViraFEST assay to expand antigen-specific CD4+ T cells. Isolation of CD4+ T cells took place after less than twelve days of culture. Each vaccine recipient was nucleocapsid antibody negative and had no prior SARS-CoV-2 infection. Here the sequenced sample was CD4+ T cells from PBMCs cultured with HCoV-OC43 spike peptides, taken before COVID-19 vaccination. Subset reported: HCoV-OC43 spike overlapping peptide pool stimulation. V gene TRBV18 combines with J gene TRBJ1-2, with D uncertain. This clonotype was obtained from a human donor who received a COVID-19 vaccine. This CDR3 is CASSPPSKPGLYGYTF. In nucleotides, the CDR3 is TGTGCCAGCTCACCACCGAGTAAGCCCGGTCTCTATGGCTACACCTTC.